This is a list of T cell receptor beta chains from one sample in a study of blood T cell repertoires in COVID-19. Sequencing used immunoSEQ multiplex PCR; TCRdb keeps in-frame clones, though not all of them. The top ten clones hold roughly 4% of a sample with approximately 260,000 clones, 65% to 80% of them seen once. Sequencing was done on a sample of peripheral blood. These receptors were taken from a woman aged 40 to 55 with active or convalescent COVID-19. The CDR3 runs from the conserved cysteine through the conserved F or W. The order of the fields is J gene, clone size, V gene, CDR3 protein. Clone size is not always given. Where it is, it says once, few, many or a class for expanded clones.

j_call: TRBJ2-3
clone_size: .
v_call: TRBV6-1
cdr3_aa: CASSETWTSGGRGTDTQYF

j_call: TRBJ2-5
clone_size: once
v_call: TRBV10-3
cdr3_aa: CATETGGAETQYF

j_call: TRBJ2-6
clone_size: once
v_call: TRBV28
cdr3_aa: CASSWDRGPGANVLTF

j_call: TRBJ1-1
clone_size: .
v_call: TRBV9
cdr3_aa: CASSVTTEMNTEAFF

j_call: TRBJ1-3
clone_size: .
v_call: TRBV5-6
cdr3_aa: CASSLDRTTSGNTIYF

j_call: TRBJ1-4
clone_size: .
v_call: TRBV30
cdr3_aa: CAWSVSSTNEKLFF

j_call: TRBJ2-7
clone_size: .
v_call: TRBV2
cdr3_aa: CASSRRTGVTYEQYF

j_call: TRBJ1-4
clone_size: .
v_call: TRBV30
cdr3_aa: CAWSVGFGQGEEKLFF

j_call: TRBJ1-3
clone_size: .
v_call: TRBV5-1
cdr3_aa: CASSLSLSSGNTIYF

j_call: TRBJ1-2
clone_size: .
v_call: TRBV7-2
cdr3_aa: CASSLRTGTSGYTF

j_call: TRBJ1-3
clone_size: .
v_call: TRBV3-1/TRBV3-2
cdr3_aa: CASSQDLISGNTIYF

j_call: TRBJ2-3
clone_size: .
v_call: TRBV5-4
cdr3_aa: CASSLARGAVDTQYF

j_call: TRBJ2-3
clone_size: .
v_call: TRBV3-1/TRBV3-2
cdr3_aa: CASSQDLSGFTDTQYF

j_call: TRBJ1-1
clone_size: .
v_call: TRBV28
cdr3_aa: CASSLWEDTEAFF

j_call: TRBJ1-5
clone_size: .
v_call: TRBV2
cdr3_aa: CASSVQGANQPQHF

j_call: TRBJ1-2
clone_size: .
v_call: TRBV5-1
cdr3_aa: CASSLSGGLNYGYTF

j_call: TRBJ1-2
clone_size: .
v_call: TRBV28
cdr3_aa: CASRLQIDYGYTF

j_call: TRBJ1-1
clone_size: .
v_call: TRBV5-1
cdr3_aa: CASSPQGWVNTEAFF

j_call: TRBJ2-1
clone_size: .
v_call: TRBV4-2
cdr3_aa: CASSHEWRGDSYNEQFF

j_call: TRBJ1-5
clone_size: .
v_call: TRBV4-1
cdr3_aa: CASSQDLKTQGGDQPQHF

j_call: TRBJ1-3
clone_size: .
v_call: TRBV7-2
cdr3_aa: CASSLGQTGNTIYF

j_call: TRBJ2-5
clone_size: .
v_call: TRBV12-5
cdr3_aa: CASGLVLGTGGQETQYF

j_call: TRBJ1-1
clone_size: .
v_call: TRBV12-3/TRBV12-4
cdr3_aa: CASSLTVSQAFF

j_call: TRBJ1-2
clone_size: few
v_call: TRBV5-1
cdr3_aa: CASSLVEGAPLYGYTF

j_call: TRBJ2-7
clone_size: .
v_call: TRBV4-1
cdr3_aa: CASSQERTGWEQYF

j_call: TRBJ2-5
clone_size: once
v_call: TRBV13
cdr3_aa: CASSQGAGETQYF

j_call: TRBJ2-1
clone_size: .
v_call: TRBV18
cdr3_aa: CASSPPIGTYNEQFF

j_call: TRBJ2-4
clone_size: .
v_call: TRBV19
cdr3_aa: CASSHGGERNIQYF

j_call: TRBJ2-4
clone_size: .
v_call: TRBV19
cdr3_aa: CATRTLAKNIQYF

j_call: TRBJ1-6
clone_size: many
v_call: TRBV28
cdr3_aa: CATSGGSGTNSPLHF

j_call: TRBJ1-1
clone_size: .
v_call: TRBV15
cdr3_aa: CATSRELLVNTEAFF

j_call: TRBJ1-2
clone_size: .
v_call: TRBV10-3
cdr3_aa: CAISAPGYGYTF

j_call: TRBJ1-6
clone_size: once
v_call: TRBV19
cdr3_aa: CASSIGGTVDNSPLHF

j_call: TRBJ2-3
clone_size: .
v_call: TRBV4-1
cdr3_aa: CASSQTREVDTQYF

j_call: TRBJ1-5
clone_size: .
v_call: TRBV28
cdr3_aa: CASSPQGAPDNQPQHF

j_call: TRBJ1-3
clone_size: .
v_call: TRBV7-2
cdr3_aa: CASSWKGGNTIYF

j_call: TRBJ1-5
clone_size: .
v_call: TRBV5-5
cdr3_aa: CASSFSPMSNQPQHF

j_call: TRBJ2-3
clone_size: .
v_call: TRBV7-6
cdr3_aa: CASSSSLSGDTQYF

j_call: TRBJ1-6
clone_size: .
v_call: TRBV5-6
cdr3_aa: CASSPTGQSFSLHF

j_call: TRBJ1-4
clone_size: once
v_call: TRBV7-3
cdr3_aa: CASSGTGYQLVYEKLFF

j_call: TRBJ1-1
clone_size: .
v_call: TRBV19
cdr3_aa: CASSTRTAENTEAFF

j_call: TRBJ1-5
clone_size: once
v_call: TRBV6-1
cdr3_aa: CASSETTNSNQPQHF

j_call: TRBJ2-5
clone_size: .
v_call: TRBV7-2
cdr3_aa: CASSPGSAETQYF